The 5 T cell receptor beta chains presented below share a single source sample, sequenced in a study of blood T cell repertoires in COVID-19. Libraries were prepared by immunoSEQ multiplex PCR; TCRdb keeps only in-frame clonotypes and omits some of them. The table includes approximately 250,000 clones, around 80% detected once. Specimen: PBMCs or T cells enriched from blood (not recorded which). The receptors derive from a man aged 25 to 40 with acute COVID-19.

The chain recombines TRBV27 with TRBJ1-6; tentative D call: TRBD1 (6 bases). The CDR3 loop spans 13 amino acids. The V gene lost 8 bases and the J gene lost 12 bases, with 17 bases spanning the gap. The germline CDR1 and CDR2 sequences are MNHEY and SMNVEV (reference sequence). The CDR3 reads CASAGGAGRPLHF. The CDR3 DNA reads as TGTGCCAGCGCCGGGGGGGCCGGGAGACCCCTCCACTTT.

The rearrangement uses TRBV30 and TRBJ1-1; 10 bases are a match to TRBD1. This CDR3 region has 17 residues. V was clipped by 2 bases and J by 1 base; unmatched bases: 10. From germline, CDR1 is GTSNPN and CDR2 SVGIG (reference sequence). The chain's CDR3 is CAWSRLDRGRANTEAFF. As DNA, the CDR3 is TGTGCCTGGAGTCGTCTCGACAGGGGGCGGGCGAACACTGAAGCTTTCTTT.

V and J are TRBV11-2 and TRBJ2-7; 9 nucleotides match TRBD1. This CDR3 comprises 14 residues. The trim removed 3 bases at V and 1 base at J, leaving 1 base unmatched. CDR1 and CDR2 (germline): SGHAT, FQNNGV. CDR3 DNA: TGTGCCAGCAGCTTCGGGACAGGGTCCTACGAGCAGTACGTC. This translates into CASSFGTGSYEQYV.

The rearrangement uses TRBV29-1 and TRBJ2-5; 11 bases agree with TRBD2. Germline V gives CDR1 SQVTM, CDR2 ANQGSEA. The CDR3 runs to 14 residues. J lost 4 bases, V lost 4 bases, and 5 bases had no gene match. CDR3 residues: CSVVGSGGGETQYF. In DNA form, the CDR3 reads TGCAGCGTTGTAGGTAGCGGGGGGGGAGAGACCCAGTACTTC.

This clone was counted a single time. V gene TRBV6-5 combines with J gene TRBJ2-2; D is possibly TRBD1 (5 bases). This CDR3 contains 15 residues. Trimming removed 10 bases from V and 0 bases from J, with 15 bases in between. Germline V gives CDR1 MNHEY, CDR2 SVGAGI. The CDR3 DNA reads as TGTGCCACCCACATGGTGGGGCCGAACACCGGGGAGCTGTTTTTT. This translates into CATHMVGPNTGELFF.